This T cell receptor (beta chain) stems from a study of T-cell memory formation after mild COVID-19. Only a few counts were recorded for this clonotype. TCRdb reprocessed the 5' RACE reads with MiXCR, giving one entry per CDR3 protein. The table shows approximately 290,000 distinct CDR3 sequences, with approximately 8.4% occurring only once. The junction had 14 bases not matched to a gene; V was cut back by 6 bases and J by 15 bases. Germline V gene sequence: CDR1 MNHNS, CDR2 SASEGT. The CDR3 is 14 amino acids. The gene calls are TRBV6-1 and TRBJ2-3, with 11 positions matching TRBD2. Sequencing was performed on PBMCs or a T cell subset sorted from them (not recorded which). The TCR sequence derives from a man aged 18 to 30 who had mild COVID-19 (a few samples of this study predate the infection). Cell type and time point are not known. DNA of the CDR3: TGTGCCAGCAGAGCGGGACTAGCGGTCGCTCCCGCCTATTTT. Protein product: CASRAGLAVAPAYF.